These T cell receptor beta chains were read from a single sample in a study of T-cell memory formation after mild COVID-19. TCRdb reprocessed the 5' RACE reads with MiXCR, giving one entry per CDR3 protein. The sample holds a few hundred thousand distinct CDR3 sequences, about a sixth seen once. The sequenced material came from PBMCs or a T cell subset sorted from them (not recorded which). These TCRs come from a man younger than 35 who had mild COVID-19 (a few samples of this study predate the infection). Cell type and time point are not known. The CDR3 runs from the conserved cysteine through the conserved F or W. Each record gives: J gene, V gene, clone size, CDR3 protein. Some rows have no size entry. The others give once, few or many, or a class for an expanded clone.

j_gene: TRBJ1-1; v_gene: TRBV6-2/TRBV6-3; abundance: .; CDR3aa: CASRGPEATEAFF
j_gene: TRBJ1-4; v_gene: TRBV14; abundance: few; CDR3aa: CASSQGWKTNEKLFF
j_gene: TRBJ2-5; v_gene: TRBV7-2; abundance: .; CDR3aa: CASSPSYETQYF
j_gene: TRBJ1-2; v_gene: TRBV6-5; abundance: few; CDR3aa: CASSYGVGGYTF
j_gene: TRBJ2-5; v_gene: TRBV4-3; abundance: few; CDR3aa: CASSQDGPQSQETQYF
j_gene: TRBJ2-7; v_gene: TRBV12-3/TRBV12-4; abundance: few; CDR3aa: CASSTRRAPSYEQYF
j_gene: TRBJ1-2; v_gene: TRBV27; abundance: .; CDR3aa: CASSPEGWNGYTF
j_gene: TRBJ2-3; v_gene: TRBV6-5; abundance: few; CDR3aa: CASSYRTPGTAAYSTDTQYF
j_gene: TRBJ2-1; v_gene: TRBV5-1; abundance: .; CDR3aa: CASALWGSGNEQFF
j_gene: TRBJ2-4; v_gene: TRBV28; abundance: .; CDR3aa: CASHTSGTKNIQYF
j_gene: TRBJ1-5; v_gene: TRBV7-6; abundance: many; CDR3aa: CASSLGSGYSNQPQHF
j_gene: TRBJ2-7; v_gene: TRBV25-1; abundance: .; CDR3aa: CASTPGQGVYEQYF
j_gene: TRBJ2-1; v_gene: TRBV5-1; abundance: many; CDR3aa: CASSTDRVNEQFF
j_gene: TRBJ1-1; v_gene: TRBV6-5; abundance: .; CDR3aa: CASSYLPLGRFYGVIEAFF
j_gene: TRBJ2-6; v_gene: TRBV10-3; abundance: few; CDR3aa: CAISPRGANVLTF